This T cell receptor (beta chain) was sequenced in a study of monozygotic twins with inflammatory bowel disease. Following a re-call of the 5' RACE reads, TCRdb has one entry per CDR3 protein and lacks DNA. Its table lists around 97,000 distinct CDR3 sequences. The germline CDR1 and CDR2 sequences are SGHRS and YFSETQ. This CDR3 is built from 14 residues. The TCR originated in a human donor with ulcerative colitis or Crohn's disease, or a healthy co-twin of an affected twin (not recorded which). The rearrangement links TRBV5-1 to TRBJ2-1; TCRdb picks TRBD2, but there is no DNA to check that call. The material sequenced was blood. The CDR3 protein is CASSFSGRLGEQFF.